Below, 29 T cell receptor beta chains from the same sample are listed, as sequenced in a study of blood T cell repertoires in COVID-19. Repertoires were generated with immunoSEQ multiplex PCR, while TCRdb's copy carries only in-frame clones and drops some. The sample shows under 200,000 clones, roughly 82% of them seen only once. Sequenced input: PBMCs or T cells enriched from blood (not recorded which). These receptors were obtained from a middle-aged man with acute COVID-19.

CDR3 sequence reads: CASSLLEIRGTAGELFF. Here the CDR3 DNA reads TGTGCCAGCAGTTTACTAGAGATCAGGGGGACGGCCGGGGAGCTGTTTTTT. The chain is built from TRBV27 and TRBJ2-2; the match to TRBD1 covers 7 bases. V lost 2 bases and J lost 6; bases outside the gene matches: 12. Germline CDR1 reads MNHEY; CDR2 reads SMNVEV (reference sequence). The CDR3 totals 17 residues.

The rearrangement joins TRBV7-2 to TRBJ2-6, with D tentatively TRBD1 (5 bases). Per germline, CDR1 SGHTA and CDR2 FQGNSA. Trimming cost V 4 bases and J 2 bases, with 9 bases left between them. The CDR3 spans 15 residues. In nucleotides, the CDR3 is TGTGCCAGCAGCTCAATCAGGGCTGGGGCCAACGTCCTGACTTTC. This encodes CASSSIRAGANVLTF.

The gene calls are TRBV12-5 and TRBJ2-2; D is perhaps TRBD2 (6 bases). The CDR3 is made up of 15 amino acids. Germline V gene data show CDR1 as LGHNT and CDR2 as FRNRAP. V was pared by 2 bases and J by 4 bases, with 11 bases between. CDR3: CASGLRPGGTGELFF. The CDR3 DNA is TGTGCTAGTGGTTTGCGCCCCGGGGGCACCGGGGAGCTGTTTTTT.

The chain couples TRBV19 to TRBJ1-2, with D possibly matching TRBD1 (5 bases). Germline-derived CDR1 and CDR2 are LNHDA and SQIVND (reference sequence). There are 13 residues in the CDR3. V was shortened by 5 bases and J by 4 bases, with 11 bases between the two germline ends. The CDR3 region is CASSLQGGYGYTF. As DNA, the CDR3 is TGTGCCAGTAGTCTCCAGGGCGGCTATGGCTACACCTTC.

CDR3 coding DNA: TGTGCCAGCAGCTTAGAAACAGGGTTTTACACTGAAGCTTTCTTT. As protein: CASSLETGFYTEAFF. This sequence joins TRBV7-8 and TRBJ1-1, with D possibly TRBD1 on 6 matching bases. The V end was cut by 1 base, the J end by 3 bases, with 12 bases between. CDR1 and CDR2 from the germline V gene are SGHVS and FQNEAQ. The CDR3 runs to 15 residues.

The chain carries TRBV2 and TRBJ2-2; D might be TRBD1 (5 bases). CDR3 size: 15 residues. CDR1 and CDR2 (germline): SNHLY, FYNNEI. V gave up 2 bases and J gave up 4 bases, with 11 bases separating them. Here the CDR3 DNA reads TGTGCCAGCAGTGAATCAGGGTTGGGCACCGGGGAGCTGTTTTTT. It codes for CASSESGLGTGELFF.

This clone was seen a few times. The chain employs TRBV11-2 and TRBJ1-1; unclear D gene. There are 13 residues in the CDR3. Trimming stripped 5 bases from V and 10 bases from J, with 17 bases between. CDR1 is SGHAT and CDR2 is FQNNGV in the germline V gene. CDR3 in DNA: TGTGCCAGCAGCATCGAGGGCCCGGGGAGAGCTTTCTTT. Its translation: CASSIEGPGRAFF.

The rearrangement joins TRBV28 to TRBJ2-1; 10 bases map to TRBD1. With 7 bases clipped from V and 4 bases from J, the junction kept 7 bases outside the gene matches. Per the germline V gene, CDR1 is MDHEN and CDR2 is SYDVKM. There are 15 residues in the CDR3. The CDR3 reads CASTPGGQGYNEQFF. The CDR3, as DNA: TGTGCCAGCACCCCTGGGGGACAGGGGTACAATGAGCAGTTCTTC.

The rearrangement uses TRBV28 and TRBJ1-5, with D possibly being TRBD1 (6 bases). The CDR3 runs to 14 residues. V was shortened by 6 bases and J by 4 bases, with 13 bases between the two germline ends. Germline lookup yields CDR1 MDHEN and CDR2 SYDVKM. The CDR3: CASRLKGVNQPQHF. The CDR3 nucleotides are TGTGCCAGCAGACTAAAGGGGGTGAATCAGCCCCAGCATTTT.

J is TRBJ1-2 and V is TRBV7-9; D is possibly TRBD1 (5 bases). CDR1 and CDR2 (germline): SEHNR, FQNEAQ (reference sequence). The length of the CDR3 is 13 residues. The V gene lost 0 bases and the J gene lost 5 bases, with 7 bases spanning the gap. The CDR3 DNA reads TGTGCCAGCAGCTTAGCGCAGGGTTATGGCTACACCTTC. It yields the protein CASSLAQGYGYTF.

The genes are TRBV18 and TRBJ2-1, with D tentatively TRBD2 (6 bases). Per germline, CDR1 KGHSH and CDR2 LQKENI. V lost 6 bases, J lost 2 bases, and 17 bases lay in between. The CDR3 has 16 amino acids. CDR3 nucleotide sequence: TGTGCCAGCTCGCATGGAGGGGTGCGGACCTACAATGAGCAGTTCTTC. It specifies CASSHGGVRTYNEQFF.

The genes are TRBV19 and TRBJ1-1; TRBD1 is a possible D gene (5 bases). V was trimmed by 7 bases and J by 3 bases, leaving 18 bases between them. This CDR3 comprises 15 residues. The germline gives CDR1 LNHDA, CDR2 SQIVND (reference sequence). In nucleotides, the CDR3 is TGTGCCAGTAAGTGGCAGGCTCAGGGCTACACTGAAGCTTTCTTT. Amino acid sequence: CASKWQAQGYTEAFF.

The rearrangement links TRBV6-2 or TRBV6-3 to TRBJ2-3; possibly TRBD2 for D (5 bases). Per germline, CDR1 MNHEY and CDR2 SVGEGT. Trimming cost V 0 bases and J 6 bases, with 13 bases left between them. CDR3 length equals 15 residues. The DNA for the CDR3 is TGTGCCAGCAGTTACTCGACGCTAGGACTCGATACGCAGTATTTT. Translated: CASSYSTLGLDTQYF.

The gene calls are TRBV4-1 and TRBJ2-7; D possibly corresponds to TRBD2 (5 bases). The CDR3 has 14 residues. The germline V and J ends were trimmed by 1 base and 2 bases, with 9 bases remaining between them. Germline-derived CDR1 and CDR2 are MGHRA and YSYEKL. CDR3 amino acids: CASSQGSGAYEQYF. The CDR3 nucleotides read TGCGCCAGCAGCCAAGGAAGCGGAGCCTACGAGCAGTACTTC.

The CDR3 nucleotides are TGTGCCAGCAGTCGCCCGGGACAGGGGGAGACCCAGTACTTC. Its protein product is CASSRPGQGETQYF. The V gene is TRBV6-5, the J gene TRBJ2-5; 10 bases fit TRBD1. This CDR3 contains 14 residues. Unmatched junction bases numbered 5, after V lost 5 bases and J lost 5 bases. Germline values: CDR1 MNHEY, CDR2 SVGAGI.

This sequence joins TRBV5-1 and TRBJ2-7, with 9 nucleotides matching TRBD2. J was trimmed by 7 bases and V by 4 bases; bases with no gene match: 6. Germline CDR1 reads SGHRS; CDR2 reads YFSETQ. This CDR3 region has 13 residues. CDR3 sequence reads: CASSVAGVSEQYF. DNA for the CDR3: TGCGCCAGCAGCGTAGCGGGAGTAAGTGAGCAGTACTTC.

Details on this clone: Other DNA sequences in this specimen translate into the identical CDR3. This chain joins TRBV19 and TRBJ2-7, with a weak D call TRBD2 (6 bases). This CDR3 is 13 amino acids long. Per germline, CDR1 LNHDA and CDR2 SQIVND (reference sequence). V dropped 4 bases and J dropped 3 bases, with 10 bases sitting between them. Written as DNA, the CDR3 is TGTGCCAGTAGTACGGGACTGAACTACGAGCAGTACTTC. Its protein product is CASSTGLNYEQYF.

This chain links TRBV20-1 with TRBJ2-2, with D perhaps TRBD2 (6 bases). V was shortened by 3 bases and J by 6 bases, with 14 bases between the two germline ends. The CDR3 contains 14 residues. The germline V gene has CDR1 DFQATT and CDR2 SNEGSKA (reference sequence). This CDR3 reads CSASDRGTAGELFF. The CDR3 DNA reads TGCAGTGCTAGTGACCGGGGGACCGCCGGGGAGCTGTTTTTT.

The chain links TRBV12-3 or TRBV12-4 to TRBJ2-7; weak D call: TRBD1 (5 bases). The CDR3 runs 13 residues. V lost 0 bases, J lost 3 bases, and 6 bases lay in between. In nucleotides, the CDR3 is TGTGCCAGCAGTTTAGCACAGGTCTACGAGCAGTACTTC. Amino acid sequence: CASSLAQVYEQYF.

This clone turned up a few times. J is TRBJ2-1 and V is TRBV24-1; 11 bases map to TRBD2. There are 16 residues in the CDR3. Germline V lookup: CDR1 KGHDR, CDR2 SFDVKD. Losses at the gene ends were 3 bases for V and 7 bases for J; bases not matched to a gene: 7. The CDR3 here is CATSDMLAGGGNEQFF. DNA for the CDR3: TGTGCCACCAGTGATATGCTAGCGGGAGGTGGGAATGAGCAGTTCTTC.

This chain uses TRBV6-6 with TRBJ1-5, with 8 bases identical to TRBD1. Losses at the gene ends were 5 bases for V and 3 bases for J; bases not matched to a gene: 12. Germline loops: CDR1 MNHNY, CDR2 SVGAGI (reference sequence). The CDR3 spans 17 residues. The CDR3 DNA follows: TGTGCCAGCAGTCCCCGTTCGACAGGGGCTTTCAATCAGCCCCAGCATTTT. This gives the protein CASSPRSTGAFNQPQHF.

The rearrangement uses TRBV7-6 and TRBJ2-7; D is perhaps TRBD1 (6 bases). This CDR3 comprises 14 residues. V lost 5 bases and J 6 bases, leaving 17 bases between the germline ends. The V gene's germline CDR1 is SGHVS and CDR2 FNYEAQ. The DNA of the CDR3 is TGTGCCAGCAGCGCCGGGACAAGCCCCGGCGAGCAGTACTTC. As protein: CASSAGTSPGEQYF.

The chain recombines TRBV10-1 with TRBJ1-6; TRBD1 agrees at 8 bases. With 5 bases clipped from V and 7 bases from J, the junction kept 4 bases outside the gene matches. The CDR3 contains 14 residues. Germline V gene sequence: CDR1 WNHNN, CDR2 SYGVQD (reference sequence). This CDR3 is CASSPGQGNSPLHF. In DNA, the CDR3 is TGCGCCAGCAGTCCCGGACAGGGAAATTCACCCCTCCACTTT.

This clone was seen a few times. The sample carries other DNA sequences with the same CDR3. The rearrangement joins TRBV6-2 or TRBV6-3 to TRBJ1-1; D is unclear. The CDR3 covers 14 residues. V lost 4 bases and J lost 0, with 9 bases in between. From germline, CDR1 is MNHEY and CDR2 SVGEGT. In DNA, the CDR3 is TGTGCCAGCAGTTTTCGGGTCCTGAACACTGAAGCTTTCTTT. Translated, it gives CASSFRVLNTEAFF.

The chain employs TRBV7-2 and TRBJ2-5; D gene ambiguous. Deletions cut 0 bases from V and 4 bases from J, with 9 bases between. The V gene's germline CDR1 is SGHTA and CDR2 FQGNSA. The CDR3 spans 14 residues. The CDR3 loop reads CASSLAHTGETQYF. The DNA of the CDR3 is TGTGCCAGCAGCTTAGCGCACACGGGAGAGACCCAGTACTTC.

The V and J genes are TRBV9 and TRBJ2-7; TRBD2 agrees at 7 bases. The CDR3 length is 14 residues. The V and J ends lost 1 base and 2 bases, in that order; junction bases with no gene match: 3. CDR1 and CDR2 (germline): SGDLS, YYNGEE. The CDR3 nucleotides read TGTGCCAGCAGCGTACGGCGGGAGCCCTACGAGCAGTACTTC. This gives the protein CASSVRREPYEQYF.

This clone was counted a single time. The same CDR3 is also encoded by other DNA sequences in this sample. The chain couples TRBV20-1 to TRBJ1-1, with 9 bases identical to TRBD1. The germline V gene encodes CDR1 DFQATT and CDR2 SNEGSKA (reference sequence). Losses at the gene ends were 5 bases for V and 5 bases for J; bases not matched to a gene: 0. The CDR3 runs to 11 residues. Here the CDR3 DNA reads TGCAGTGCTGGACAGGGGACTGAAGCTTTCTTT. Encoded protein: CSAGQGTEAFF.

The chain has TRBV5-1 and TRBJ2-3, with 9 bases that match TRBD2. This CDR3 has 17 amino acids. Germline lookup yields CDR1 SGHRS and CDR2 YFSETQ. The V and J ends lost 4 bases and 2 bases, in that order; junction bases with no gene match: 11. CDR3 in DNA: TGCGCCAGCAGCGGGCGGGGTGCGGGAGGGCCCACAGATACGCAGTATTTT. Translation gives CASSGRGAGGPTDTQYF.

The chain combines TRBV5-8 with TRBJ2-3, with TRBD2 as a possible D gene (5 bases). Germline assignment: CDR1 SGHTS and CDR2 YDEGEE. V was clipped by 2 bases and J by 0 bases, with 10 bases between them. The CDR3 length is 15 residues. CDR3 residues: CASSFERPSTDTQYF. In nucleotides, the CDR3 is TGTGCCAGCAGCTTTGAGCGGCCGAGCACAGATACGCAGTATTTT. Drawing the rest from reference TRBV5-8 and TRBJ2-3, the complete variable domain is EAGVTQSPTHLIKTRGQQATLRCSPISGHTSVYWYQQALGLGLQFLLWYDEGEERNRGNFPPRFSGRQFPNYSSELNVNALELEDSALYLCASSFERPSTDTQYFGPGTRLTVL.